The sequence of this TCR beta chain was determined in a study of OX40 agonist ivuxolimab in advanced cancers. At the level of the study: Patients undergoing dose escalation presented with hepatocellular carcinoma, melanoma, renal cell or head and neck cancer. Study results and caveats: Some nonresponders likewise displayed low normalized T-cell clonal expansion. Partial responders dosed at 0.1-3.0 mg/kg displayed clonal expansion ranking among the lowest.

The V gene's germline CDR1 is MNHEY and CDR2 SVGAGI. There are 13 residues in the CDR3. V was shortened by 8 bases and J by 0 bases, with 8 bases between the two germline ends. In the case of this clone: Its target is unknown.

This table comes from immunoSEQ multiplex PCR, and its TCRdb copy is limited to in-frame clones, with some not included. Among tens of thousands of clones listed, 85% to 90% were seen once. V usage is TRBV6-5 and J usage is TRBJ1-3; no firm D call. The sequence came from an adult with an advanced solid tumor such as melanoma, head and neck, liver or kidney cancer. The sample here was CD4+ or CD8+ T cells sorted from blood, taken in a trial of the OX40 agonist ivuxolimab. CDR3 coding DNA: TGTGCCAGCGCAGGCAGCTCTGGAAACACCATATATTTT. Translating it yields CASAGSSGNTIYF.